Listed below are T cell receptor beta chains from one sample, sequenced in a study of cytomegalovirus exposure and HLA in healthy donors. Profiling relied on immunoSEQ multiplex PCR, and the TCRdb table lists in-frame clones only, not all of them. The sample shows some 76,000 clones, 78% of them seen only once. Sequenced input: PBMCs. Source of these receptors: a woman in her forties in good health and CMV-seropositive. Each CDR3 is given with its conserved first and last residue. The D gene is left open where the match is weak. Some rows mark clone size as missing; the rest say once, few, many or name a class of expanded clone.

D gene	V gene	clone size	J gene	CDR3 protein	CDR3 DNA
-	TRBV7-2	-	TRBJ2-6	CASSWGLVYSGANVLTF	TGTGCCAGCAGTTGGGGCCTAGTATACTCTGGGGCCAACGTCCTGACTTTC
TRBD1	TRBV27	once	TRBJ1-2	CASSPRQGPYGYTF	TGTGCCAGCAGCCCGAGACAGGGCCCCTATGGCTACACCTTC
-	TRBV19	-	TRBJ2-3	CASSQGWTDTQYF	TGTGCCAGTAGCCAGGGATGGACAGATACGCAGTATTTT
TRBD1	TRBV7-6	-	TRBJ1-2	CASSLARDRANYGYTF	TGTGCCAGCAGCTTAGCGCGGGACAGGGCCAACTATGGCTACACCTTC
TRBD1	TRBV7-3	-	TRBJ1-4	CASFPGQGLGEKLFF	TGTGCCAGCTTTCCGGGACAGGGCCTTGGGGAAAAACTGTTTTTT
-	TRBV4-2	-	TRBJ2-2	CASSQVRQVNTGELFF	TGTGCCAGCAGCCAAGTTAGGCAGGTGAACACCGGGGAGCTGTTTTTT
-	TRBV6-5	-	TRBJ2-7	CASNPTGSYEQYF	TGTGCCAGCAATCCCACCGGCTCCTACGAGCAGTACTTC
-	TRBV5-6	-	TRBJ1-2	CASSFSGSGPGYTF	TGTGCCAGCAGCTTCAGCGGCAGCGGTCCTGGCTACACCTTC
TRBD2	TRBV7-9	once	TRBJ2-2	CASSFPSGAASGELFF	TGTGCCAGCAGCTTCCCTAGCGGGGCCGCCAGCGGGGAGCTGTTTTTT
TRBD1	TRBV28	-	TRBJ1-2	CASSLSGGYGYTF	TGTGCCAGCAGTTTATCAGGGGGCTATGGCTACACCTTC
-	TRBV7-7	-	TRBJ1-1	CASSLSGNTEAFF	TGTGCCAGCAGCTTATCAGGGAACACTGAAGCTTTCTTT
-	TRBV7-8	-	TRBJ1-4	CASSSEGTTNEKLFF	TGTGCCAGCAGCTCAGAGGGAACAACTAATGAAAAACTGTTTTTT
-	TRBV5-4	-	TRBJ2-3	CASSSGTTLSDTQYF	TGTGCCAGCAGCTCCGGGACAACTCTTTCAGATACGCAGTATTTT
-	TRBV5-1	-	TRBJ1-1	CASSKTENTEAFF	TGCGCCAGCAGCAAGACAGAAAACACTGAAGCTTTCTTT
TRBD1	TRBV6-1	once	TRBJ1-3	CASSFDRGQRNTIYF	TGTGCCAGCAGCTTCGACAGGGGGCAAAGGAACACCATATATTTT
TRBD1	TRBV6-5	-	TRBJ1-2	CASSKLLQGAVGYTF	TGTGCCAGCAGTAAACTACTCCAGGGGGCGGTTGGCTACACCTTC
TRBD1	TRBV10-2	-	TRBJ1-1	CASSRTGDATEAFF	TGCGCCAGCAGTCGTACAGGGGATGCCACTGAAGCTTTCTTT
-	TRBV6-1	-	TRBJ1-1	CASSESGDLAAFF	TGTGCCAGCAGTGAGTCCGGGGATCTCGCAGCTTTCTTT
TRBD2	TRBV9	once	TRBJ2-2	CASLLAGGNTGELFF	TGTGCCAGCCTCCTGGCGGGGGGGAACACCGGGGAGCTGTTTTTT
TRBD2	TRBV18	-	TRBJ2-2	CASSPMAGENTGELFF	TGTGCCAGCTCACCAATGGCGGGGGAAAACACCGGGGAGCTGTTTTTT